These T cell receptor beta chains were read from a single sample in a study of shared clonotypes between healthy human individuals. Clones were read by immunoSEQ multiplex PCR, and TCRdb kept only the in-frame ones, dropping some. The sample holds 90,000 to 130,000 clones; around 65% are singletons and the top ten take approximately 23%. The material sequenced was memory CD8+ T cells sorted from blood. Receptor source: a woman aged 30 to 39 in good health. Each CDR3 is given with its conserved first and last residue. A D gene is named only where the DNA matches it firmly. A row's size may be missing; if present it is once, few, many or a size class.

size,J,V,D,CDR3,DNA
NA,TRBJ2-7,TRBV2,NA,CASSETATGDFPNVPYEQYF,TGTGCCAGCAGTGAAACTGCTACAGGGGACTTCCCGAATGTACCCTACGAGCAGTACTTC
NA,TRBJ2-7,TRBV28,NA,CASSLPGFEQYF,TGTGCCAGCAGTTTGCCAGGGTTCGAGCAGTACTTC
few,TRBJ2-3,TRBV27,TRBD1,CASSLMQGADTQYF,TGTGCCAGCAGTTTAATGCAGGGGGCAGATACGCAGTATTTT
NA,TRBJ2-3,TRBV6-4,TRBD2,CASSEEAGGVDTQYF,TGTGCCAGCAGTGAAGAAGCGGGAGGGGTAGATACGCAGTATTTT
NA,TRBJ1-2,TRBV9,TRBD1,CASSGVRQGARGYTF,TGTGCCAGCAGCGGCGTACGACAGGGGGCTCGAGGCTACACCTTC
NA,TRBJ2-7,TRBV5-1,NA,CASSLRPGLWEQYF,TGCGCCAGCAGCTTGAGGCCAGGCTTGTGGGAGCAGTACTTC
NA,TRBJ1-5,TRBV13,NA,CASSLTGPNQPQHF,TGTGCCAGCAGCCTTACAGGGCCCAATCAGCCCCAGCATTTT
few,TRBJ1-1,TRBV28,NA,CASSFSRRGPNVNTEAFF,TGTGCCAGCAGTTTTTCGAGGAGGGGTCCTAACGTGAACACTGAAGCTTTCTTT
NA,TRBJ2-1,TRBV9,NA,CASSVVGSIYNEQFF,TGTGCCAGCAGCGTAGTGGGGTCCATCTACAATGAGCAGTTCTTC
NA,TRBJ1-1,TRBV20-1,NA,CSASSEAFF,TGCAGTGCTAGCAGTGAAGCTTTCTTT
NA,TRBJ2-3,TRBV5-1,TRBD1,CASSSGQGSDTQYF,TGCGCCAGCAGCTCGGGACAGGGGTCAGATACGCAGTATTTT
many,TRBJ1-1,TRBV4-1,NA,CASSQTRTEAFF,TGCGCCAGCAGCCAGACGAGGACTGAAGCTTTCTTT
NA,TRBJ2-7,TRBV6-1,TRBD2,CASSLAGGIYEQYF,TGTGCCAGCAGTCTAGCGGGAGGGATCTACGAGCAGTACTTC
NA,TRBJ1-1,TRBV14,NA,CASSQFPGTPMNTEAFF,TGTGCCAGCAGCCAATTCCCCGGGACGCCGATGAACACTGAAGCTTTCTTT
few,TRBJ1-1,TRBV13,NA,CASSATNTEAFF,TGTGCCAGCAGCGCTACGAACACTGAAGCTTTCTTT
NA,TRBJ1-4,TRBV19,NA,CASSTLTGSNEKLFF,TGTGCCAGTAGCACACTTACAGGATCTAATGAAAAACTGTTTTTT
NA,TRBJ2-1,TRBV27,TRBD2,CASSPGEGRAGRNEQFF,TGTGCCAGCAGCCCCGGTGAAGGGAGGGCCGGGAGGAATGAGCAGTTCTTC
few,TRBJ1-1,TRBV2,NA,CASSLGSGLRAFF,TGTGCCAGCAGCTTAGGGTCTGGTCTACGAGCTTTCTTT
NA,TRBJ2-3,TRBV29-1,TRBD2,CSVETSGRRTTDTQYF,TGCAGCGTTGAAACTAGCGGGAGAAGAACCACAGATACGCAGTATTTT
few,TRBJ1-2,TRBV20-1,NA,CSAPGGYTF,TGCAGTGCCCCAGGGGGCTACACCTTC
many,TRBJ2-1,TRBV5-4,NA,CASSLELGGSYNEQFF,TGTGCCAGCAGCTTGGAACTGGGGGGCTCCTACAATGAGCAGTTCTTC
once,TRBJ2-2,TRBV5-5,TRBD1,CATPQGAGELFF,TGTGCCACCCCTCAGGGGGCCGGGGAGCTGTTTTTT
NA,TRBJ2-7,TRBV5-4,TRBD1,CASSFRQGQFYEQYF,TGTGCCAGCAGCTTTAGACAGGGGCAATTCTACGAGCAGTACTTC
NA,TRBJ2-7,TRBV5-6,NA,CASSFGLQVDEQYF,TGTGCCAGCAGCTTCGGTTTACAGGTCGACGAGCAGTACTTC
NA,TRBJ2-7,TRBV7-9,NA,CASSLVTNSYEQYF,TGTGCCAGCAGCTTAGTTACAAACTCCTACGAGCAGTACTTC
NA,TRBJ1-1,TRBV15,NA,CATSIRGNTEAFF,TGTGCCACCAGCATTAGGGGGAACACTGAAGCTTTCTTT
NA,TRBJ2-7,TRBV15,TRBD1,CATSRSRDRFYEQYF,TGTGCCACCAGCAGATCGAGGGACAGGTTTTACGAGCAGTACTTC